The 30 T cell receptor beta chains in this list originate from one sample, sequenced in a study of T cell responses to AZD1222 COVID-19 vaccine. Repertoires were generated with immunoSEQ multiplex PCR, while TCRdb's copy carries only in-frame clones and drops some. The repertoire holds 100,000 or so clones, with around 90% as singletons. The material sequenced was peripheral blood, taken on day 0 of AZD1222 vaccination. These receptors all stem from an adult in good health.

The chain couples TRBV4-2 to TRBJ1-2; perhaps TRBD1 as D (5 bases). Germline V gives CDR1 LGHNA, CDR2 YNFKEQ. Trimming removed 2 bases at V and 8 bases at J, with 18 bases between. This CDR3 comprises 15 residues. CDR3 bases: TGTGCCAGCAGCCAATTAGGGACCGATTATGGGGGCTACACCTTC. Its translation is CASSQLGTDYGGYTF.

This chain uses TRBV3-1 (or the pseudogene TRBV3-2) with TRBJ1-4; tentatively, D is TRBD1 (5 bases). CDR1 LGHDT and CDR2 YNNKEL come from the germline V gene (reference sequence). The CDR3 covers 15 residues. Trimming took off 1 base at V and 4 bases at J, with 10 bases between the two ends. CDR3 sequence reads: CASSQGYRSNEKLFF. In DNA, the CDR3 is TGTGCCAGCAGCCAAGGGTACAGGAGTAATGAAAAACTGTTTTTT.

The CDR3 nucleotides read TGTGCCAGCAGCCACGAGCCGGGGGGGAATGAGCAGTTCTTC. Protein product: CASSHEPGGNEQFF. The rearrangement links TRBV6-6 to TRBJ2-1, with 8 bases aligning to TRBD2. The V gene's germline CDR1 is MNHNY and CDR2 SVGAGI (reference sequence). The CDR3 runs 14 residues. The ends lost 6 bases at V and 7 bases at J; junction bases unmatched: 8.

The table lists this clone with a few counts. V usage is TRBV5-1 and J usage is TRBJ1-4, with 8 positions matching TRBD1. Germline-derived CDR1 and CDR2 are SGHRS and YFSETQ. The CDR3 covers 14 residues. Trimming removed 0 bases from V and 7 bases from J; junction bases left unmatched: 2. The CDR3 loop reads CASSLGTGTEKLFF. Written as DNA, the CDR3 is TGCGCCAGCAGCTTGGGGACAGGGACTGAAAAACTGTTTTTT.

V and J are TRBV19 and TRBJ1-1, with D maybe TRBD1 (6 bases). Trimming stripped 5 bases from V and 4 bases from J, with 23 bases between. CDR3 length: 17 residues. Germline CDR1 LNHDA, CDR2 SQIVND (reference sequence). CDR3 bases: TGTGCCAGTAGTCCCCCCGGGACATCGAGTTTTATCACTGAAGCTTTCTTT. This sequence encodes CASSPPGTSSFITEAFF.

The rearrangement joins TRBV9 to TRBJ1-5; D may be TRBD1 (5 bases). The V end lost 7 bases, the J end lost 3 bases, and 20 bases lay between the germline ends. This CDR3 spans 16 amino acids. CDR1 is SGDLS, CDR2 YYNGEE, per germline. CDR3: CASSEGGAGFNQPQHF. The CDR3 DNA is TGTGCCAGCTCCGAAGGAGGGGCGGGATTCAATCAGCCCCAGCATTTT.

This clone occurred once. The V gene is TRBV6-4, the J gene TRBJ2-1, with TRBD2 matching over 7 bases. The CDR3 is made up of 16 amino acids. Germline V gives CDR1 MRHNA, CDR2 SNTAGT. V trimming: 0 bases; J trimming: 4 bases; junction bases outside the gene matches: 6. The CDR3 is CASSDSVSGDYNEQFF. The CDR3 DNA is TGTGCCAGCAGTGACTCTGTCAGCGGGGATTACAATGAGCAGTTCTTC.

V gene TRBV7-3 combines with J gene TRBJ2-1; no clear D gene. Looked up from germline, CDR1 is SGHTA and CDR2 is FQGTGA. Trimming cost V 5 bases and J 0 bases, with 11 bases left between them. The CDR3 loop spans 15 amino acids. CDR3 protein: CASSPPGASYNEQFF. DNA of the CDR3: TGTGCCAGCAGCCCGCCCGGCGCCTCCTACAATGAGCAGTTCTTC. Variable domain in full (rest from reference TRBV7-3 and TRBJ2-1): GAGVSQTPSNKVTEKGKYVELRCDPISGHTALYWYRQSLGQGPEFLIYFQGTGAADDSGLPNDRFFAVRPEGSVSTLKIQRTERGDSAVYLCASSPPGASYNEQFFGPGTRLTVL.

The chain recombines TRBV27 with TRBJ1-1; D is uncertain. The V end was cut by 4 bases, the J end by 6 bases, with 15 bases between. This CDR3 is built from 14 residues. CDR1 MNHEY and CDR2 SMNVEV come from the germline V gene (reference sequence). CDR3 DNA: TGTGCCAGCAGTTCGGTAGGTGGCGGGGCTGAAGCTTTCTTT. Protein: CASSSVGGGAEAFF.

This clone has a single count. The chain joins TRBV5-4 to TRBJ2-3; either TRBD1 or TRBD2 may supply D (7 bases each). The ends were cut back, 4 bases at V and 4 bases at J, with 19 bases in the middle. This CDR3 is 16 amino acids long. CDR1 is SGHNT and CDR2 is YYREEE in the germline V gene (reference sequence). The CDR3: CASSHRRQGGADTQYF. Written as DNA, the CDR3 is TGTGCCAGCAGCCATAGAAGACAGGGAGGGGCAGATACGCAGTATTTT. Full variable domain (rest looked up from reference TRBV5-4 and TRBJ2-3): ETGVTQSPTHLIKTRGQQVTLRCSSQSGHNTVSWYQQALGQGPQFIFQYYREEENGRGNFPPRFSGLQFPNYSSELNVNALELDDSALYLCASSHRRQGGADTQYFGPGTRLTVL.

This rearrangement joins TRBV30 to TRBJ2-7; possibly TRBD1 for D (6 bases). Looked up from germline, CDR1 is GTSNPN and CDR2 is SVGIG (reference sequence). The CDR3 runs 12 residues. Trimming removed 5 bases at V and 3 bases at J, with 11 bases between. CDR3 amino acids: CAWSEQGYEQYF. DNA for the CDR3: TGTGCCTGGTCGGAACAGGGCTACGAGCAGTACTTC.

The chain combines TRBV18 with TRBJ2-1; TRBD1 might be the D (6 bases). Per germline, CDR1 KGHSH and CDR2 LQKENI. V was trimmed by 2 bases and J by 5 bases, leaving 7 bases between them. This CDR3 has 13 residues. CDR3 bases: TGTGCCAGCTCACCAAGACAGGACAATGAGCAGTTCTTC. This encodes CASSPRQDNEQFF.

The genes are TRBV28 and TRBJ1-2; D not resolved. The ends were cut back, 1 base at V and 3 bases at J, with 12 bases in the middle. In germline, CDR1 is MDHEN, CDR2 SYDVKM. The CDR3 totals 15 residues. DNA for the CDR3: TGTGCCAGCAGTTTATATCCGCCGCGGGACTATGGCTACACCTTC. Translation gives CASSLYPPRDYGYTF.

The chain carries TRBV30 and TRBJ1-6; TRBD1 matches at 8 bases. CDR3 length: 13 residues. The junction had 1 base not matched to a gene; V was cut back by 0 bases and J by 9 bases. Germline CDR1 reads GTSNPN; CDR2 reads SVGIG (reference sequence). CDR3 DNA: TGTGCCTGGAGTGTACAGGGGGTTTCACCCCTCCACTTT. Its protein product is CAWSVQGVSPLHF.

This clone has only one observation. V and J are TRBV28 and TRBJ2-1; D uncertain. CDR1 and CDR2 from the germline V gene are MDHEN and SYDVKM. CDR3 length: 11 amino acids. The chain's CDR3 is CVTRSYNEQFF. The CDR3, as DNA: TGTGTAACTCGGTCCTACAATGAGCAGTTCTTC.

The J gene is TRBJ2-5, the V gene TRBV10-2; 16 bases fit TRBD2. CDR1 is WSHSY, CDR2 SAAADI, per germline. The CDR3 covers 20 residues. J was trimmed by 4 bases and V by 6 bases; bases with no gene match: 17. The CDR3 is CASRRGAWGLAGGPGETQYF. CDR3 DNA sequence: TGCGCCAGCAGGCGGGGCGCCTGGGGACTAGCGGGAGGGCCTGGAGAGACCCAGTACTTC.

This chain's CDR3 is CASRFTGREQYF. The DNA for the CDR3 is TGTGCCAGCAGGTTCACAGGTCGCGAGCAGTACTTC. V usage is TRBV28 and J usage is TRBJ2-7; D is possibly TRBD1 (5 bases). The CDR3 is 12 amino acids. CDR1 is MDHEN, CDR2 SYDVKM, per germline. V shed 6 bases and J shed 6 bases, with 12 bases lying between them.

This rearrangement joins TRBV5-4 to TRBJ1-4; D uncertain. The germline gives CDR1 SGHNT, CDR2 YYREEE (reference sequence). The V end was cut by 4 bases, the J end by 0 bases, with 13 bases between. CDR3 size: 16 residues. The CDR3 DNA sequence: TGTGCCAGCAGCCCGACACCGACCCCAACTAATGAAAAACTGTTTTTT. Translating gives CASSPTPTPTNEKLFF.

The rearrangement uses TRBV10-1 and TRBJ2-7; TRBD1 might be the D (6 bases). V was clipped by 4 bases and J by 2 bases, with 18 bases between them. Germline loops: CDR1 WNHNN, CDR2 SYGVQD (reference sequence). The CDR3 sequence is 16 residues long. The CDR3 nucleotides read TGCGCCAGCAGTGGATCCGGGACATCTATCCCCTACGAGCAGTACTTC. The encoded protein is CASSGSGTSIPYEQYF.

The DNA of the CDR3 is TGTGCCAGCAGCAAAAAGGGCATAGCAGGGATCAGACAGGGTTCTAATTCACCCCTCCACTTT. Amino acid sequence: CASSKKGIAGIRQGSNSPLHF. This rearrangement joins TRBV21-1 to TRBJ1-6; the D call of TRBD1 is as the table states it, not checked on the DNA. TRBV21-1 represents a pseudogene. This CDR3 spans 21 amino acids.

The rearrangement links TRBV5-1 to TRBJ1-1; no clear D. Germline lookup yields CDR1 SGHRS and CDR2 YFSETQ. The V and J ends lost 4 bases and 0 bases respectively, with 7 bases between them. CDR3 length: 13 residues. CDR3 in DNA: TGCGCCAGCAGCCCGACATTGAACACTGAAGCTTTCTTT. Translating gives CASSPTLNTEAFF.

The CDR3 sequence: CASSPRGRVGGTEAFF. Written as DNA, the CDR3 is TGTGCCAGCAGCCCTCGGGGGAGGGTCGGGGGCACTGAAGCTTTCTTT. The chain has TRBV7-8 and TRBJ1-1; perhaps TRBD1 as D (5 bases). CDR3 size: 16 residues. Germline V CDR1 and CDR2: SGHVS, FQNEAQ. V gave up 5 bases and J gave up 4 bases, with 20 bases separating them.

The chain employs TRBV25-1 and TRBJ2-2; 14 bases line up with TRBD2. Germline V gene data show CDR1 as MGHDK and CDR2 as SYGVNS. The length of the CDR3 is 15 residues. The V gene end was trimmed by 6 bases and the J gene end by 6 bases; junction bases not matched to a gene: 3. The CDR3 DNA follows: TGTGCCAGCAGCAGACTAGCGGGAGGGTCCGGGGAGCTGTTTTTT. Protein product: CASSRLAGGSGELFF.

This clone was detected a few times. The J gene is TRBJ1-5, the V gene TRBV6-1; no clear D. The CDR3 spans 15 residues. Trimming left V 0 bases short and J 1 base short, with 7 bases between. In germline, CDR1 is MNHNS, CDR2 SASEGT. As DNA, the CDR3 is TGTGCCAGCAGTGAAGCGGCTTGGAGCAATCAGCCCCAGCATTTT. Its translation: CASSEAAWSNQPQHF.

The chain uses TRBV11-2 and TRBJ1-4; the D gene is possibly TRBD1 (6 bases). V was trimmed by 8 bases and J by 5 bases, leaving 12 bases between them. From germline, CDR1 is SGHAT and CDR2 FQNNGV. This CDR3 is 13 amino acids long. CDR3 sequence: CASGGHLNEKLFF. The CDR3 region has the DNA TGTGCCAGCGGGGGACACTTGAATGAAAAACTGTTTTTT.

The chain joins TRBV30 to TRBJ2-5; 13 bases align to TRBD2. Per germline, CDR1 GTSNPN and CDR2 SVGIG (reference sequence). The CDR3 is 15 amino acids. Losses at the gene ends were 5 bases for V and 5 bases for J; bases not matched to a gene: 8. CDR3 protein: CAWGGLAGILETQYF. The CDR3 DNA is TGTGCCTGGGGGGGACTAGCGGGAATTTTGGAGACCCAGTACTTC.

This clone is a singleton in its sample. CDR3 in amino acids: CASSLDWDRGETQYF. DNA of the CDR3: TGCGCCAGCAGCTTAGATTGGGACAGGGGTGAGACCCAGTACTTC. The genes are TRBV5-1 and TRBJ2-5; 10 bases line up with TRBD1. Germline V gene lookup returns CDR1 SGHRS and CDR2 YFSETQ. Losses at the gene ends were 2 bases for V and 5 bases for J; bases not matched to a gene: 6. The CDR3 is 15 amino acids.

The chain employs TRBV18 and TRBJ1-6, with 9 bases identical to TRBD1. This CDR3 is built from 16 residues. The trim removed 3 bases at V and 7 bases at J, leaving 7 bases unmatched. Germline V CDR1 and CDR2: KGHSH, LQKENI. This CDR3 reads CASSPNSGTGNSPLHF. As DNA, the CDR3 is TGTGCCAGCTCACCGAACTCCGGGACAGGGAATTCACCCCTCCACTTT.

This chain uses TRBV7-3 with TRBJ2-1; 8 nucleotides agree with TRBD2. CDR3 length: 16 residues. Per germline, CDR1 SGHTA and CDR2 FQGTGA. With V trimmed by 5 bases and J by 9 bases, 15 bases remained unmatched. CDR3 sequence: CASSLTPGTSKIEQFF. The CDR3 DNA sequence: TGTGCCAGCAGCCTGACACCCGGGACTAGTAAAATTGAGCAGTTCTTC.

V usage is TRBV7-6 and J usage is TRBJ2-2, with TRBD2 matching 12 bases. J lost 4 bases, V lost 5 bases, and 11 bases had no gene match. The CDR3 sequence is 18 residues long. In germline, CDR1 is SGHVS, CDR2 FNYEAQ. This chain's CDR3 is CASSRGLAGIPGTGELFF. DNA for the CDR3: TGTGCCAGCAGCCGAGGACTAGCGGGGATCCCGGGCACCGGGGAGCTGTTTTTT. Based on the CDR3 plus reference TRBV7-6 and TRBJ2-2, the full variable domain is GAGVSQSPRYKVTKRGQDVALRCDPISGHVSLYWYRQALGQGPEFLTYFNYEAQQDKSGLPNDRFSAERPEGSISTLTIQRTEQRDSAMYRCASSRGLAGIPGTGELFFGEGSRLTVL.